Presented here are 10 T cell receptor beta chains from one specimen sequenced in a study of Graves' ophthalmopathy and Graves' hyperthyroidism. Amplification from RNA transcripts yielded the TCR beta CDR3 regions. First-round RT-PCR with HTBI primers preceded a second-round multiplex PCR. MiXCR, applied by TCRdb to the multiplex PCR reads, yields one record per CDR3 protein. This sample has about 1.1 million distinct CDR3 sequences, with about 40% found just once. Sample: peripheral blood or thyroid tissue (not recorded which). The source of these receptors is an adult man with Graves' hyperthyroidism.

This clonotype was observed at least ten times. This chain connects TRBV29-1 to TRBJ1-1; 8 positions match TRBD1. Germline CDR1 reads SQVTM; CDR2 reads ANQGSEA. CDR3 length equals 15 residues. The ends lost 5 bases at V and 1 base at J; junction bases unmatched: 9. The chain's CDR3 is CSVRWGQAGNTEAFF. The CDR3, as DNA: TGCAGCGTTCGATGGGGACAGGCGGGGAACACTGAAGCTTTCTTT.

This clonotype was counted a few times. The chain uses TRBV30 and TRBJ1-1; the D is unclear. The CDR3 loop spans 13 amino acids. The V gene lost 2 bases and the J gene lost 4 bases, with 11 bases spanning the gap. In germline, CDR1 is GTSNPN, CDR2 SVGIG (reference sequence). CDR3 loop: CAWSRFGGTEAFF. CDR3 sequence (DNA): TGTGCCTGGAGTCGCTTTGGCGGCACTGAAGCTTTCTTT.

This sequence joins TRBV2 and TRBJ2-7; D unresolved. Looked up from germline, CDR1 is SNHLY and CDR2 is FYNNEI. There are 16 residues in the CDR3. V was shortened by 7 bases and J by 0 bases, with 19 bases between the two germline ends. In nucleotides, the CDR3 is TGTGCCAGCAACGTAGTCCCAGGCCTCAACTCCTACGAGCAGTACTTC. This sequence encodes CASNVVPGLNSYEQYF. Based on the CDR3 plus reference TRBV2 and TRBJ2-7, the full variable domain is EPEVTQTPSHQVTQMGQEVILRCVPISNHLYFYWYRQILGQKVEFLVSFYNNEISEKSEIFDDQFSVERPDGSNFTLKIRSTKLEDSAMYFCASNVVPGLNSYEQYFGPGTRLTVT.

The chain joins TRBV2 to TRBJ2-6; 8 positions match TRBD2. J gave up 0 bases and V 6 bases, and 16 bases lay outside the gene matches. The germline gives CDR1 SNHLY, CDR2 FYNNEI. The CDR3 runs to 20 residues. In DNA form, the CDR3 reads TGTGCCAGCAGGGGTCCCGGGACTAGTGACCCTGGCTCTGGGGCCAACGTCCTGACTTTC. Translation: CASRGPGTSDPGSGANVLTF.

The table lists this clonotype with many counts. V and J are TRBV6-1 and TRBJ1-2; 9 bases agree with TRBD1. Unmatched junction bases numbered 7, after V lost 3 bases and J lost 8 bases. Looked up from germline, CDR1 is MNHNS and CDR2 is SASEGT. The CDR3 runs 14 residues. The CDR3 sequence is CASSDRDRVDGYTF. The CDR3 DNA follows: TGTGCCAGCAGTGACCGGGACAGGGTGGACGGCTACACCTTC.

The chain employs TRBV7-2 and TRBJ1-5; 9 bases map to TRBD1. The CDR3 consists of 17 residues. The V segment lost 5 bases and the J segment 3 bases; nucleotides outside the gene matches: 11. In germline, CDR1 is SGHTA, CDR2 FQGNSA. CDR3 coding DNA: TGTGCCAGCAGCCAAGCGCAACAGGGGGCCACCAATCAGCCCCAGCATTTT. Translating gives CASSQAQQGATNQPQHF.

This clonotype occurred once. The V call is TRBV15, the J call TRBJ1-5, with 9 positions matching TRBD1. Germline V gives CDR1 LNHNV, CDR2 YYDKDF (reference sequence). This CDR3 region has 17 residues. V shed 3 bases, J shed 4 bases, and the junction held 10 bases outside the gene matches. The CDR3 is CATSRDRGQGINQPQHF. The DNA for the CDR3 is TGTGCCACCAGCAGGGACAGGGGACAGGGAATTAATCAGCCCCAGCATTTT.

CDR3 bases: TGCAGTGCTAGAGAGGGAGAGTGGACTCCGAGCTCCTACGAGCAGTACTTC. Amino acid sequence: CSAREGEWTPSSYEQYF. The rearrangement links TRBV20-1 to TRBJ2-7; D possibly corresponds to TRBD2 (5 bases). CDR3 length: 17 amino acids. With 0 bases removed from V and 0 bases from J, the gap between germline ends came to 18 bases. CDR1 DFQATT and CDR2 SNEGSKA come from the germline V gene (reference sequence).

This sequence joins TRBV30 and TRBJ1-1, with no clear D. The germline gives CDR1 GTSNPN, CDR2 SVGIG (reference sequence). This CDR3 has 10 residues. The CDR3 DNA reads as TGTGCTTGGCTGCACACTGAAGCTTTCTTT. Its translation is CAWLHTEAFF.

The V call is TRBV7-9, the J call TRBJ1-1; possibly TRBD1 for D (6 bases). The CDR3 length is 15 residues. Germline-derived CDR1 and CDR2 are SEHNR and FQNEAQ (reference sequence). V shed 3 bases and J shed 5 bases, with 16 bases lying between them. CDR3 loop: CASSLRDRLRTEAFF. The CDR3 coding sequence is TGTGCCAGCAGCTTGCGAGACAGGTTACGAACTGAAGCTTTCTTT.